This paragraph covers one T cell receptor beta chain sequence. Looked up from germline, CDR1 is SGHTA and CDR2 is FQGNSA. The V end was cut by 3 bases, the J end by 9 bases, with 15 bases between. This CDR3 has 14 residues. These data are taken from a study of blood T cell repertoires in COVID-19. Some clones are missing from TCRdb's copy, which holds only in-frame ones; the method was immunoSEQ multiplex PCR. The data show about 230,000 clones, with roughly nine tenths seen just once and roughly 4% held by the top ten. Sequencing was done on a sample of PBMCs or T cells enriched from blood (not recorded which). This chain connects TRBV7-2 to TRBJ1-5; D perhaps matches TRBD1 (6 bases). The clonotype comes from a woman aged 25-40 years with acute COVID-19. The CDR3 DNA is TGTGCCAGCAGCTTCTCAGGGGAGAGCCGGCCCCAGCATTTT. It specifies CASSFSGESRPQHF.